A single T cell receptor beta chain is shown here with its context. Its antigen is not known. This entry comes from a study of identical twins. Study outcomes and limitations: Memory repertoires lacked the insertion deficit that abundant cord blood beta clonotypes showed. In drawing conclusions, the study used cross-sectional statistical analysis and did not follow the same donors.

TCRdb redid the calling of the 5' RACE reads with MiXCR, one entry per CDR3 protein. The sample yields 500,000 or so distinct CDR3 sequences, about 14% seen once. The CDR3 is made up of 15 amino acids. Germline values: CDR1 SGHDT, CDR2 YYEEEE. Trimming stripped 1 base from V and 2 bases from J, with 10 bases between. A further study also used this sample, focusing on yellow fever vaccine responses in identical twins.

This sequence was found in a woman aged 18-35 years in good health. V is TRBV5-6 and J is TRBJ2-1; D may correspond to TRBD1 or TRBD2 (5 bases each). The sample taken for sequencing was CD4+ T cells sorted from blood. This chain's CDR3 is CASSLRGGTYNEQFF. The CDR3 DNA follows: TGTGCCAGCAGCTTGCGGGGCGGAACCTACAATGAGCAGTTCTTC.